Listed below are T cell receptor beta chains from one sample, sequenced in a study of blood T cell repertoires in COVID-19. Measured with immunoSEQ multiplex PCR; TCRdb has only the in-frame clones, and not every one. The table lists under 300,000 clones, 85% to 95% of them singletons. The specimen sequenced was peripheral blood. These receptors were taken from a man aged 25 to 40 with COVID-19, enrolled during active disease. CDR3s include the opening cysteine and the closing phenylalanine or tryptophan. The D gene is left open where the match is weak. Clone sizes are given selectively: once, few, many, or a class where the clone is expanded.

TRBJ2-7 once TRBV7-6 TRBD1 CASSLGDRGSHEQYF TGTGCCAGCAGCTTGGGGGACAGGGGTTCCCACGAGCAGTACTTC
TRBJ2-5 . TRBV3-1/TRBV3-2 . CASSPGGSETQYF TGTGCCAGCAGCCCCGGAGGGTCGGAGACCCAGTACTTC
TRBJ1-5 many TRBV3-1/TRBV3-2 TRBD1 CASSRGTAENQPQHF TGTGCCAGCAGCCGCGGGACAGCTGAGAATCAGCCCCAGCATTTT
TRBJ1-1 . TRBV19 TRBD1 CASNSRGRMNTEAFF TGTGCCTCTAATTCGAGGGGGCGAATGAACACTGAAGCTTTCTTT
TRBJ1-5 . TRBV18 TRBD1 CASTTGTGNNQPQHF TGTGCCAGCACGACCGGGACAGGAAACAATCAGCCCCAGCATTTT
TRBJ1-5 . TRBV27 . CASSLYSLSNQPQHF TGTGCCAGCAGTTTATACTCCCTTAGCAATCAGCCCCAGCATTTT
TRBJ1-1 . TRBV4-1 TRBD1 CASSQDKGQGVNTEAFF TGCGCCAGCAGCCAAGATAAGGGACAGGGGGTGAACACTGAAGCTTTCTTT
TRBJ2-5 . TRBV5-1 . CARCLGGGRSETQYF TGCGCCCGCTGCTTGGGGGGGGGCCGTAGTGAGACCCAGTACTTC
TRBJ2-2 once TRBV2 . CASSEVKGGTGELFF TGTGCCAGCAGTGAGGTTAAAGGAGGCACCGGGGAGCTGTTTTTT
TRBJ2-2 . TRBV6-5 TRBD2 CASSRGTSGGGELFF TGTGCCAGCAGCCGTGGGACTAGCGGGGGCGGGGAGCTGTTTTTT
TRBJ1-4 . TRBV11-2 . CASSLAGWTNEKLFF TGTGCCAGCAGCTTAGCAGGGTGGACTAATGAAAAACTGTTTTTT
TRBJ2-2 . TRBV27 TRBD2 CASRTAGGYTGELFF TGTGCCAGCAGAACAGCGGGGGGGTACACCGGGGAGCTGTTTTTT
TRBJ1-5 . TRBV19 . CASSITHRGRQPQHF TGTGCCAGTAGTATAACTCATCGGGGAAGGCAGCCCCAGCATTTT
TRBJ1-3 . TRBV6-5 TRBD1 CASFRDSSSGNTIYF TGTGCCAGCTTCCGGGACAGCTCCTCTGGAAACACCATATATTTT
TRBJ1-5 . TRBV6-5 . CASSRTANNQPQHF TGTGCCAGCAGTCGGACAGCAAACAATCAGCCCCAGCATTTT
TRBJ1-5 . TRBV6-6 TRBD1 CASSQTGLMEPQHF TGTGCCAGCAGTCAGACAGGGTTGATGGAGCCCCAGCATTTT
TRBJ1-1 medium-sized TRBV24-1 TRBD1 CATSALQGARTEAFF TGTGCCACCAGTGCCCTCCAGGGGGCGAGGACTGAAGCTTTCTTT
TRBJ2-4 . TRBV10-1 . CASSDPGIAKNIQYF TGCGCCAGCAGTGATCCAGGGATAGCCAAAAACATTCAGTACTTC
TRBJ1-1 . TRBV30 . CAWSVGGFTEAFF TGTGCCTGGAGTGTGGGAGGTTTCACTGAAGCTTTCTTT
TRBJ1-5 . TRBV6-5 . CASSSRYQPQHF TGTGCCAGCAGTTCTCGGTATCAGCCCCAGCATTTT
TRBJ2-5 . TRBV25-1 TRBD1 CASSDPGQGKIKETQYF TGTGCCAGCAGTGATCCCGGACAGGGGAAGATAAAAGAGACCCAGTACTTC
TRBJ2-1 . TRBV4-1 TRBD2 CASSQDPGLAGGRTGRQFF TGCGCCAGCAGCCAAGATCCCGGACTAGCGGGGGGGCGTACTGGTAGGCAGTTCTTC
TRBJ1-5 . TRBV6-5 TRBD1 CASRPGQANQPQHF TGTGCCAGCAGGCCCGGACAGGCTAATCAGCCCCAGCATTTT
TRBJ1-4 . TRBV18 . CASSPRGGVDEKLFF TGTGCCAGCTCACCGCGGGGGGGAGTGGACGAAAAACTGTTTTTT
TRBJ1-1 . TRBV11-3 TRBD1 CASSYRGRDTEAFF TGTGCCAGCAGCTACAGGGGGAGGGACACTGAAGCTTTCTTT
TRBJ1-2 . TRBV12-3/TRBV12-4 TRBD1 CASSLGGGQGYTF TGTGCCAGCAGCCTCGGGGGGGGACAGGGCTACACCTTC
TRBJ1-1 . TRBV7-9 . CASSFTQTLGTEAFF TGTGCCAGCAGCTTTACACAGACCTTGGGCACTGAAGCTTTCTTT
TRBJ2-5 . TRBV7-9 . CASSSSVQETQYF TGTGCCAGCAGCTCCTCGGTTCAAGAGACCCAGTACTTC
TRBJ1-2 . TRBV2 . CASSVGVFQGRYTF TGTGCCAGCAGTGTCGGGGTGTTTCAGGGGCGCTACACCTTC
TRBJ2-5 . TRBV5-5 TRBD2 CASSSERGGIQETQYF TGTGCCAGCAGCTCCGAGCGGGGGGGAATTCAAGAGACCCAGTACTTC
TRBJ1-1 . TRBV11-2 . CASSSGVGAENTEAFF TGTGCCAGCAGCTCAGGGGTCGGAGCAGAGAACACTGAAGCTTTCTTT
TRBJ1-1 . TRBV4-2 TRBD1 CASSQIRITGGTEAFF TGTGCCAGCAGCCAAATCCGGATTACAGGGGGCACTGAAGCTTTCTTT
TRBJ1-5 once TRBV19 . CASSDRVNQPQHF TGTGCCAGTAGCGACAGAGTCAATCAGCCCCAGCATTTT
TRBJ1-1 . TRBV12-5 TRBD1 CASGATGGDTEAFF TGTGCTAGTGGTGCTACAGGGGGGGACACTGAAGCTTTCTTT
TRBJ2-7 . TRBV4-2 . CASSTTESSYEQYF TGTGCCAGCAGCACGACGGAGTCCTCCTACGAGCAGTACTTC
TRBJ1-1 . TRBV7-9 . CASSLGGGRMNTEAFF TGTGCCAGCAGCTTAGGGGGTGGGAGAATGAACACTGAAGCTTTCTTT
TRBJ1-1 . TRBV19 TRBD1 CASSLDRVLGTEAFF TGTGCCAGTAGCCTCGACAGGGTTCTGGGCACTGAAGCTTTCTTT
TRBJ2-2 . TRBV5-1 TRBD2 CASSLGSGGNTGELFF TGCGCCAGCAGCTTGGGTAGCGGGGGTAACACCGGGGAGCTGTTTTTT
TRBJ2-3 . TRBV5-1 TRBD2 CASSLAGGRSDTQYF TGCGCCAGCAGCTTAGCGGGGGGAAGATCAGATACGCAGTATTTT
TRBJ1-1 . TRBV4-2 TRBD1 CASSHRGRRTEAFF TGTGCCAGCAGCCACAGGGGGAGGAGAACTGAAGCTTTCTTT
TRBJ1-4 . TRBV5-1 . CASSLSGLNEKLFF TGCGCCAGCAGCTTGTCAGGTCTTAATGAAAAACTGTTTTTT
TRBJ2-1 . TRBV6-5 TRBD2 CASSSGAGGPYEQFF TGTGCCAGCAGCTCCGGGGCGGGGGGGCCCTATGAGCAGTTCTTC
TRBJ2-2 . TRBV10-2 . CASSEVRATGELFF TGCGCCAGCAGTGAGGTCAGGGCGACCGGGGAGCTGTTTTTT
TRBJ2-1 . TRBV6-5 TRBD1 CASSYRDSRYNEQFF TGTGCCAGCAGCTACCGGGACAGTCGTTACAATGAGCAGTTCTTC
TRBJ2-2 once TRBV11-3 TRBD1 CASSLARQGVNTGELFF TGTGCCAGCAGCTTAGCCCGACAGGGGGTGAACACCGGGGAGCTGTTTTTT
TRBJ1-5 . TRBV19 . CASSGTLNQPQHF TGTGCCAGTTCCGGGACACTCAATCAGCCCCAGCATTTT
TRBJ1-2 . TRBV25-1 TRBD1 CASSQSSPGQYGYTF TGTGCCAGCAGTCAGAGCTCGCCGGGACAGTACGGCTACACCTTC
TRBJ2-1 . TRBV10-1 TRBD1 CASSGRDRGSHEQFF TGCGCCAGCAGTGGCCGGGACAGGGGATCGCATGAGCAGTTCTTC
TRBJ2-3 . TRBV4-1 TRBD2 CASRATSGGENTQYF TGCGCCAGCAGGGCGACTAGCGGGGGGGAAAATACGCAGTATTTT
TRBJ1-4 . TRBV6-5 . CASSVRENEKLFF TGTGCCAGCTCGGTCCGAGAGAATGAAAAACTGTTTTTT
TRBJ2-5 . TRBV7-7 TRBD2 CASSLGSGGAQTQYF TGTGCCAGCAGCTTAGGTAGCGGGGGGGCCCAGACCCAGTACTTC
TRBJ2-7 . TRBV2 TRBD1 CASSQSAGGYEQYF TGTGCCAGCAGCCAGTCCGCAGGGGGCTACGAGCAGTACTTC
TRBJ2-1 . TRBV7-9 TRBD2 CASADLAGGYNEQFF TGTGCCAGCGCCGACCTAGCGGGGGGCTACAATGAGCAGTTCTTC
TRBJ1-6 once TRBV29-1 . CSVGLSGNSPLHF TGCAGCGTTGGTTTGTCGGGGAATTCACCCCTCCACTTT